The T cell receptor (beta chain) described here comes from a study of blood T cell repertoires in COVID-19. This clone showed up just a few times. Some clones are missing from TCRdb's copy, which holds only in-frame ones; the method was immunoSEQ multiplex PCR. Among about 150,000 clones listed, approximately 90% were seen once. J gave up 8 bases and V 5 bases, and 3 bases lay outside the gene matches. The V gene's germline CDR1 is LGHNA and CDR2 YSLEER. This CDR3 is 13 amino acids long. This chain joins TRBV4-3 and TRBJ1-6; 7 bases align to TRBD1. The sequenced material came from PBMCs or T cells enriched from blood (not recorded which). The receptor was isolated from a man aged 50 or older who had recovered from COVID-19. The chain's CDR3 is CASSTGADSPLHF. DNA of the CDR3: TGCGCCAGCAGCACAGGGGCGGATTCACCCCTCCACTTT.